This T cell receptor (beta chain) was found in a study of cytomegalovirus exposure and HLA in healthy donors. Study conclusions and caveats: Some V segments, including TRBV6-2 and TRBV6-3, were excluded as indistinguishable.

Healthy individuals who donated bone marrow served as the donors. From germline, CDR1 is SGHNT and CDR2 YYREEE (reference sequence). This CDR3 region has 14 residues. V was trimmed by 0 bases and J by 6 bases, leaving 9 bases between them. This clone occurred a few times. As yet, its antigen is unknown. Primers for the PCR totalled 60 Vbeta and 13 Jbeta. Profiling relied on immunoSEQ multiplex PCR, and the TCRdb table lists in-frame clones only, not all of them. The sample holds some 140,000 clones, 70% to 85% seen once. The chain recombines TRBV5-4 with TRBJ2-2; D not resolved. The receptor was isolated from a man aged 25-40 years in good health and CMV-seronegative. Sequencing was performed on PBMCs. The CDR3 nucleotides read TGTGCCAGCAGCTTGGCGTTGGGCGCCGGGGAGCTGTTTTTT. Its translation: CASSLALGAGELFF.